These 13 T cell receptor beta chains came from one sample sequenced in a study of blood T cell repertoires in COVID-19. The assay was immunoSEQ multiplex PCR, and TCRdb's table has in-frame clones only and misses some. Of 55,000 to 80,000 clones listed, around 80% are singletons. Sequenced: peripheral blood. These receptors came from a man aged 60 to 75 with COVID-19, enrolled during active disease.

The chain combines TRBV6-4 with TRBJ2-3; 12 bases agree with TRBD2. Trimming cost V 6 bases and J 8 bases; bases outside gene matches: 6. This CDR3 comprises 14 residues. CDR1 is MRHNA and CDR2 is SNTAGT in the germline V gene. In nucleotides, the CDR3 is TGTGCCAGCAGCCTAGCGGGGGGGACAAGTACGCAGTATTTT. This sequence encodes CASSLAGGTSTQYF.

The rearrangement joins TRBV19 to TRBJ2-2, with TRBD2 identical over 11 bases. With V trimmed by 6 bases and J by 4 bases, 13 bases remained unmatched. The CDR3 is 18 amino acids. Germline CDR1 reads LNHDA; CDR2 reads SQIVND (reference sequence). The chain's CDR3 is CASRSLVAGGPSTGELFF. The DNA of the CDR3 is TGTGCCAGTAGGTCCCTCGTAGCGGGAGGGCCGAGCACCGGGGAGCTGTTTTTT.

The chain has TRBV7-9 and TRBJ1-6, with D possibly TRBD1 on 5 matching bases. Germline values: CDR1 SEHNR, CDR2 FQNEAQ (reference sequence). The ends were cut back, 4 bases at V and 9 bases at J, with 13 bases in the middle. The CDR3 totals 14 residues. The CDR3 DNA is TGTGCCAGCAGCTCAGACAGTTTTAGTTCACCCCTCCACTTT. Translating it yields CASSSDSFSSPLHF.

The rearrangement links TRBV7-6 to TRBJ1-4, with a weak D call TRBD1 (5 bases). CDR3 size: 14 residues. Germline lookup yields CDR1 SGHVS and CDR2 FNYEAQ. V was pared by 2 bases and J by 6 bases, with 10 bases between. The CDR3 nucleotides read TGTGCCAGCAGCTTAAGGGCAGGGTATGAAAAACTGTTTTTT. Amino acids: CASSLRAGYEKLFF.

The CDR3 sequence is CASPQGEQYF. The CDR3 DNA reads TGTGCCAGCCCTCAGGGCGAGCAGTACTTC. V usage is TRBV9 and J usage is TRBJ2-7; D is possibly TRBD1 (5 bases). Germline lookup yields CDR1 SGDLS and CDR2 YYNGEE. CDR3 length: 10 residues. The ends were cut back, 7 bases at V and 6 bases at J, with 8 bases in the middle.

The rearrangement uses TRBV19 and TRBJ2-7; 7 positions agree with TRBD2. From germline, CDR1 is LNHDA and CDR2 SQIVND (reference sequence). The CDR3 consists of 11 residues. DNA for the CDR3: TGTGCTACCGGGACTAACTACGAGCAGTACTTC. Translating it yields CATGTNYEQYF.

The J gene is TRBJ2-5, the V gene TRBV29-1, with 12 bases matching TRBD2. CDR3 size: 15 residues. CDR1 SQVTM and CDR2 ANQGSEA come from the germline V gene. V was pared by 6 bases and J by 2 bases, with 7 bases of the junction left unmatched. The CDR3 DNA sequence: TGCAGCGTCGTCCCGGGACTAGCGGGTCAAGAGACCCAGTACTTC. Amino acids: CSVVPGLAGQETQYF.

This sequence joins TRBV29-1 and TRBJ1-5; tentative D call: TRBD1 (5 bases). V gave up 4 bases and J gave up 2 bases, with 9 bases separating them. The germline CDR1 and CDR2 sequences are SQVTM and ANQGSEA. CDR3 length: 13 amino acids. Here the CDR3 reads CSVGEGGNQPQHF. The CDR3 DNA is TGCAGCGTTGGGGAAGGGGGCAATCAGCCCCAGCATTTT.

The rearrangement links TRBV6-2 or TRBV6-3 to TRBJ2-5, with 10 bases fitting TRBD2. The CDR3 sequence is 16 residues long. Per the germline V gene, CDR1 is MNHEY and CDR2 is SVGEGT. After removal of 2 bases from V and 1 base from J, the junction contained 4 bases not matched to a gene. For the CDR3, the DNA is TGTGCCAGCAGTTACCCCGGACTAGCGGCCCAAGAGACCCAGTACTTC. This sequence encodes CASSYPGLAAQETQYF.

This chain connects TRBV30 to TRBJ1-3; no reliable D call. CDR1 is GTSNPN, CDR2 SVGIG, per germline (reference sequence). The V and J ends lost 4 bases and 0 bases respectively, with 4 bases between them. This CDR3 is 12 amino acids long. The CDR3 spells CAWTISGNTIYF. CDR3 DNA sequence: TGTGCCTGGACTATCTCTGGAAACACCATATATTTT.

This clone showed up just a few times. The chain carries TRBV2 and TRBJ2-1; 7 bases agree with TRBD2. The CDR3 length is 14 residues. The germline V gene encodes CDR1 SNHLY and CDR2 FYNNEI. The J segment lost 7 bases and the V segment lost 10 bases, leaving 13 bases of the junction unmatched. As DNA, the CDR3 is TGTGCCACCCATCGTGGGGCCGGGAGGAATGAGCAGTTCTTC. Encoded protein: CATHRGAGRNEQFF.

This clone was observed a single time. The chain joins TRBV7-9 to TRBJ2-3; D is uncertain. V was cut by 4 bases and J by 2 bases, with 13 bases left in between. CDR3 length: 15 amino acids. The germline V gene encodes CDR1 SEHNR and CDR2 FQNEAQ (reference sequence). CDR3 residues: CASSSTLLVTDTQYF. CDR3 bases: TGTGCCAGCAGCTCCACATTGCTGGTCACAGATACGCAGTATTTT.

The chain uses TRBV15 and TRBJ1-4; 8 nucleotides match TRBD1. J was trimmed by 7 bases and V by 2 bases; bases with no gene match: 6. This CDR3 region has 15 residues. The germline V gene encodes CDR1 LNHNV and CDR2 YYDKDF (reference sequence). CDR3 loop: CATSRLDRGREKLFF. The CDR3 DNA follows: TGTGCCACCAGCAGACTAGACAGGGGTCGTGAAAAACTGTTTTTT.